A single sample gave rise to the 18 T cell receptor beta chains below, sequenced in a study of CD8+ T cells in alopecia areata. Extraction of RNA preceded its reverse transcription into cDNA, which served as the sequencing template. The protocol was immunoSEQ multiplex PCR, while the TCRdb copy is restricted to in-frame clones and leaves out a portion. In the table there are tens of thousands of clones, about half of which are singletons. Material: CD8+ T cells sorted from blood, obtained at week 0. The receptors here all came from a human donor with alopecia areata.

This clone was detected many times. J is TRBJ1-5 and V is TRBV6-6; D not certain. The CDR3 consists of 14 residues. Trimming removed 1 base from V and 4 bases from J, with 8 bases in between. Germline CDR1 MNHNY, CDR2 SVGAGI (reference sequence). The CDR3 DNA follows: TGTGCCAGCAGTTACTTGGCCGCTAATCAGCCCCAGCATTTT. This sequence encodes CASSYLAANQPQHF.

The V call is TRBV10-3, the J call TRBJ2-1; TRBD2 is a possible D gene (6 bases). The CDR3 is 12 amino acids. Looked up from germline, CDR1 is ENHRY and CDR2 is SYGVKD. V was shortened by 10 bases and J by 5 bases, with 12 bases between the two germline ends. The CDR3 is CATRGRDNEQFF. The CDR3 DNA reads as TGTGCCACTCGGGGGAGAGACAATGAGCAGTTCTTC.

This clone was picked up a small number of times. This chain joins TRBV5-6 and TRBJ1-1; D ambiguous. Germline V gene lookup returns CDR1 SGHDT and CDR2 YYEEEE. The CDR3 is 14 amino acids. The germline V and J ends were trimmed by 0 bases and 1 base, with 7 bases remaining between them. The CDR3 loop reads CASSLARANTEAFF. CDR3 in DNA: TGTGCCAGCAGCTTGGCTCGGGCGAACACTGAAGCTTTCTTT.

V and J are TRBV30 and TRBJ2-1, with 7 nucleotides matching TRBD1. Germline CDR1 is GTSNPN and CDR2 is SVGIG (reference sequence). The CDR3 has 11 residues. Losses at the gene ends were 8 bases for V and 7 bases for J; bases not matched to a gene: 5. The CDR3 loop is CAAHRGNEQFF. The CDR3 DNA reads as TGTGCCGCCCACAGGGGTAATGAGCAGTTCTTC.

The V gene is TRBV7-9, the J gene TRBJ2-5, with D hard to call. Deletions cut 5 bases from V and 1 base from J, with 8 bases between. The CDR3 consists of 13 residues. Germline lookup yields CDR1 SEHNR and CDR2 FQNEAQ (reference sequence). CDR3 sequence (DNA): TGTGCCAGCAGCCCGCCCACCCAAGAGACCCAGTACTTC. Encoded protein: CASSPPTQETQYF. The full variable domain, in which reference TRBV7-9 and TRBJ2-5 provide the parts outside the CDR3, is DTGVSQNPRHKITKRGQNVTFRCDPISEHNRLYWYRQTLGQGPEFLTYFQNEAQLEKSRLLSDRFSAERPKGSFSTLEIQRTEQGDSAMYLCASSPPTQETQYFGPGTRLLVL.

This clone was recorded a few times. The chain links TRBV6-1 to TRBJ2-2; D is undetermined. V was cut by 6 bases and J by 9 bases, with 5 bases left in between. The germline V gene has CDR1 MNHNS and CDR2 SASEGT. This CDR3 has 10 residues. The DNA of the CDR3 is TGTGCCAGCAGGGGTCGGGAGCTGTTTTTT. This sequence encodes CASRGRELFF.

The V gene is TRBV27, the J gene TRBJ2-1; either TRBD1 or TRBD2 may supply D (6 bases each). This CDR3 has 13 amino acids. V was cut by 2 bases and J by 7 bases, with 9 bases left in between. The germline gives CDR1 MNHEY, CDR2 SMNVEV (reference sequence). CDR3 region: CASSLGGGNEQFF. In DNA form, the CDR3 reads TGTGCCAGCAGTTTAGGAGGGGGTAATGAGCAGTTCTTC.

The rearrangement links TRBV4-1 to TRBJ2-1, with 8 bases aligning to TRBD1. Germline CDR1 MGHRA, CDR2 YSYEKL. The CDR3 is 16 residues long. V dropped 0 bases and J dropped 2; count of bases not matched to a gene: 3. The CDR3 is CASSQEGTGTYNEQFF. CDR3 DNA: TGCGCCAGCAGCCAAGAGGGGACAGGAACCTACAATGAGCAGTTCTTC.

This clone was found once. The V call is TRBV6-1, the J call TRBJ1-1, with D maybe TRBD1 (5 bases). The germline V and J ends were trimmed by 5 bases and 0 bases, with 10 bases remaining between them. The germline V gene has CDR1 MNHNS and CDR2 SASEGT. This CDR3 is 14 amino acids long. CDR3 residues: CASSTRGMNTEAFF. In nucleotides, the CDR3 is TGTGCCAGCAGTACCCGGGGCATGAACACTGAAGCTTTCTTT.

The CDR3 sequence is CAWAYNGEQYF. The CDR3, as DNA: TGTGCCTGGGCCTACAACGGCGAGCAGTACTTC. The chain employs TRBV30 and TRBJ2-7; D gene uncertain. Germline V gene data show CDR1 as GTSNPN and CDR2 as SVGIG (reference sequence). This CDR3 region has 11 residues. The V and J ends lost 5 bases and 6 bases respectively, with 11 bases between them.

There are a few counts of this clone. CDR3 in DNA: TGCAGCGGAGATTACGGACAGCACACAGATACGCAGTATTTT. It translates to CSGDYGQHTDTQYF. The chain couples TRBV29-1 to TRBJ2-3; maybe TRBD1 (6 bases). The CDR3 length is 14 residues. Per germline, CDR1 SQVTM and CDR2 ANQGSEA. V was shortened by 7 bases and J by 2 bases, with 16 bases between the two germline ends.

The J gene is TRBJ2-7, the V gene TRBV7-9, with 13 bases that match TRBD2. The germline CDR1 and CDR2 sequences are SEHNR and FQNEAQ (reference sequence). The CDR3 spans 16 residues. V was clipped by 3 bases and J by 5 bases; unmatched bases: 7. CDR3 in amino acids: CASSFPTSGREDEQYF. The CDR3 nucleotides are TGTGCCAGCAGCTTCCCCACTAGCGGGAGGGAGGACGAGCAGTACTTC.

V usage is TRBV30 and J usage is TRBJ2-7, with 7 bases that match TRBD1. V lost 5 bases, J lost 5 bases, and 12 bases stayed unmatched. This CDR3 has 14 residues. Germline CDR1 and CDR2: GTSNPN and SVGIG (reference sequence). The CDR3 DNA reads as TGTGCCTGGGCCGGGACAGCACCTTGGGACGAGCAGTACTTC. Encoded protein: CAWAGTAPWDEQYF.

CDR3 residues: CAWGTSGYNEQFF. The CDR3 nucleotides are TGTGCCTGGGGGACTAGCGGATACAATGAGCAGTTCTTC. V and J are TRBV30 and TRBJ2-1; TRBD2 agrees at 11 bases. The CDR3 has 13 amino acids. The germline V gene encodes CDR1 GTSNPN and CDR2 SVGIG (reference sequence). Trimming removed 5 bases from V and 4 bases from J; junction bases left unmatched: 1. Combining the CDR3 with reference TRBV30 and TRBJ2-1 gives the whole variable domain SQTIHQWPATLVQPVGSPLSLECTVEGTSNPNLYWYRQAAGRGLQLLFYSVGIGQISSEVPQNLSASRPQDRQFILSSKKLLLSDSGFYLCAWGTSGYNEQFFGPGTRLTVL.

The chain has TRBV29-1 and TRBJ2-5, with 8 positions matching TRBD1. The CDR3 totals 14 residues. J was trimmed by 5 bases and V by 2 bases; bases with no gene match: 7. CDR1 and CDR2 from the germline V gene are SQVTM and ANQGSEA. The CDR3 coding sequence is TGCAGCGTTGAACAGACAGGGGTTAGGGAGACCCAGTACTTC. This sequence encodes CSVEQTGVRETQYF.

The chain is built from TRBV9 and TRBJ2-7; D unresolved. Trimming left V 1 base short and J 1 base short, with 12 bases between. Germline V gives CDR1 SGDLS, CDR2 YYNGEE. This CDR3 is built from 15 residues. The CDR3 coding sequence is TGTGCCAGCAGCGTAAGTGCAGGTTCATCCTACGAGCAGTACTTC. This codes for CASSVSAGSSYEQYF.

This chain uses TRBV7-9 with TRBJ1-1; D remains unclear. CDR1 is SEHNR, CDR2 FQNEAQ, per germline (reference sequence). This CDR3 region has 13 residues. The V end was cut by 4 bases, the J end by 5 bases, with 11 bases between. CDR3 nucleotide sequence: TGTGCCAGCAGCTCCCCGGTTGGGACTGAAGCTTTCTTT. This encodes CASSSPVGTEAFF.

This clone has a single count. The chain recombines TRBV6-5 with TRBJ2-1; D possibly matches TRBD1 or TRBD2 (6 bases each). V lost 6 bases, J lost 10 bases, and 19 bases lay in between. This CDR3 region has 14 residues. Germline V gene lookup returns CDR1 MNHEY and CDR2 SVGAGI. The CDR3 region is CASSLGGGNLEQFF. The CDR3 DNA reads TGTGCCAGCAGCCTTGGGGGCGGGAATTTGGAGCAGTTCTTC.